The table lists the clone carrying this T cell receptor (beta chain) with a few counts. Its antigen is as yet unknown. This sample is part of a study of naive and memory T cell subsets. Trimming stripped 4 bases from V and 5 bases from J, with 16 bases between. CDR1 KGHDR and CDR2 SFDVKD come from the germline V gene. The length of the CDR3 is 15 residues. CD4 T cells were positively selected, then CD8 T cells from the CD4-negative fraction. General study results and limits: A few larger clonotypes appeared in naive repertoires, especially CD8, possibly memory cells re-expressing CD45RA. Diversity fell and Gini index rose from naive through CM, EM, EMRA. Over 95% of naive TCR sequences appeared only once after error correction, unlike memory subsets.

Both TRBC1 and TRBC2 were covered by a beta constant-region primer of two equimolar oligonucleotides. Four rounds of PCR amplified the ligated cDNA using nested alpha and beta constant-region primers plus SP2. The cDNA 3' end received a ligated single-stranded oligonucleotide carrying the SP2 primer and a 12-nucleotide UMI. TCRdb processed the UMI-ligation and nested PCR reads anew with MiXCR; each CDR3 protein has one entry. In the table there are about 160,000 distinct CDR3 sequences, 22% of which are singletons. This TCR was recovered from a human donor in good health. The V and J genes are TRBV24-1 and TRBJ2-5; D is possibly TRBD1 (6 bases). The material sequenced was naive CD4+ T cells from blood. In nucleotides, the CDR3 is TGTGCCACCAGTGACAGACAGGCCCCTCCGGAGACCCAGTACTTC. This translates into CATSDRQAPPETQYF.